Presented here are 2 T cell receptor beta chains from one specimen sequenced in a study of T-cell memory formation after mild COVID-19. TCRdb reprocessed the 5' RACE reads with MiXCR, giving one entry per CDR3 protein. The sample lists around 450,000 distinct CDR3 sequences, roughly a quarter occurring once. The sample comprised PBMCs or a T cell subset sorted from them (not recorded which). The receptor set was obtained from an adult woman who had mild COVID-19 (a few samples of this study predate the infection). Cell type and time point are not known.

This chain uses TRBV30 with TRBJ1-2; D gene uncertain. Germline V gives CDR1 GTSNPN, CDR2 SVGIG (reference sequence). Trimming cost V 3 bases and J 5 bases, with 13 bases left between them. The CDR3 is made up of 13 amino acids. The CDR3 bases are TGTGCCTGGAGCCCGGGGTTTCTTTATGGCTACACCTTC. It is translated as CAWSPGFLYGYTF.

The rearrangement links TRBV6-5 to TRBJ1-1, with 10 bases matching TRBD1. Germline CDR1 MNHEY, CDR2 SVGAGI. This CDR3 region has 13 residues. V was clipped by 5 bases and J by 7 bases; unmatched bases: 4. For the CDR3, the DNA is TGTGCCAGCAGTCGGGACAGGGGACTTGAAGCTTTCTTT. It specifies CASSRDRGLEAFF.